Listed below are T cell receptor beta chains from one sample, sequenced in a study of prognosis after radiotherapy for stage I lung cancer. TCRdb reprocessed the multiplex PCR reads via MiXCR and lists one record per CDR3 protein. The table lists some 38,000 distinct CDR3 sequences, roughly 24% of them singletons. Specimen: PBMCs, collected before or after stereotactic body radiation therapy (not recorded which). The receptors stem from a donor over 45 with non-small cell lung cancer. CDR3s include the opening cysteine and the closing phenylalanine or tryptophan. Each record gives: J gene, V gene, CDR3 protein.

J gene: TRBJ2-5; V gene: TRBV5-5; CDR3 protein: CASSPEGETQYF
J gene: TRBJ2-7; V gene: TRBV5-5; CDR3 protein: CASSLAWGSYEQYF
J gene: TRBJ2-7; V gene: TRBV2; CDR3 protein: CASSGQNYEQYF
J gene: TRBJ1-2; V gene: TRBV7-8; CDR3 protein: CASTIRDGRDGYTF
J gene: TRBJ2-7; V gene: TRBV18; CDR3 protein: CASSPRSGQGGYEQYF
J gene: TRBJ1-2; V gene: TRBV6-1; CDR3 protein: CASSVGGTPGYGYTF
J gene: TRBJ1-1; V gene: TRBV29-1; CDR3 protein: CCSQPLGEKNTEAFF
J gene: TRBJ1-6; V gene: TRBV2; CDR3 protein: CASRGQGALTPLHF
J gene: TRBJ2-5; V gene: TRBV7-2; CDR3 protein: CASSTESGGGQETQYF
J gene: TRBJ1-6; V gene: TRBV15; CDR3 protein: CATSRGEGVGGSPLHF
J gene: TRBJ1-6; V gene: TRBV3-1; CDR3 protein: CASSLRTAYNSPLHF
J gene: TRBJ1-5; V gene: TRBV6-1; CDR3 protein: CASQTGVDGNQPQHF
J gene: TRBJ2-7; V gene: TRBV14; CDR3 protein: CASSLGQGSYEQYF
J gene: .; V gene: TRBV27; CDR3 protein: CARWTADTQHF
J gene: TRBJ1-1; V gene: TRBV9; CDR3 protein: CASSAMGGAAPEAFF
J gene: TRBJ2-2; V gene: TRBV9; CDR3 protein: CASSYRGDTGELFF
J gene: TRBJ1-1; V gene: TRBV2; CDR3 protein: CASSWAPNTEAFF
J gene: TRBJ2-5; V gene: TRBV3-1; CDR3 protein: CASSQDQLTGRATETQYF
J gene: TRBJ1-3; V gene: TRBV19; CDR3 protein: CASRGSRSGNTIYF